Described below is a single T cell receptor (beta chain) sequence and its context. Its cognate antigen is unknown. TCRbeta library preparation incorporated unique molecular identifiers. TCRdb reprocessed the PCR reads via MiXCR and lists one record per CDR3 protein. The table lists roughly 790,000 distinct CDR3 sequences, 16% of them singletons. This sample was taken from a study of T-cell reconstitution after alpha-beta-depleted transplantation in children. Whole-study findings and limits: Newly produced T cells mostly provided counts and TCRbeta diversity after one year, as hyperexpanded clones declined. Expanded graft clones, several hundred of them, were reportedly the source of alpha-beta T cells about two months after transplant. There were some patients whose high TCRbeta diversity at day 60 came from surviving recipient T cells and thymic progenitors.

Sequencing was performed on PBMCs, mostly from graft donor cells, taken 360 days after TCRalphabeta/CD19-depleted stem cell transplant. The TCR was taken from a male patient aged 10 to 17 who had a stem cell transplant for acute lymphoblastic leukemia, so the T cells may come from the graft donor.

CDR3 sequence (DNA): TGTGCCAGCAGCCTCAGACAAGCGGCCTCCTACAATGAGCAGTTCTTC. Translated: CASSLRQAASYNEQFF. The gene calls are TRBV11-2 and TRBJ2-1, with a weak D call TRBD2 (5 bases). The V and J ends lost 5 bases and 0 bases respectively, with 14 bases between them. The germline V gene encodes CDR1 SGHAT and CDR2 FQNNGV. The CDR3 loop spans 16 amino acids.